Below, 21 T cell receptor beta chains from the same sample are listed, as sequenced in a study of CD8 T cells in ankylosing spondylitis. Using its own MiXCR run on the 5' RACE reads, TCRdb lists one record per CDR3 protein. The sample shows about 200,000 distinct CDR3 sequences, roughly 24% of them seen only once. The specimen sequenced was blood, either unsorted or a sorted T cell fraction (not recorded which). The receptors shown here come from a male donor with ankylosing spondylitis or in good health (not recorded which).

The chain has TRBV6-1 and TRBJ2-1; 13 nucleotides agree with TRBD2. There are 14 residues in the CDR3. V was pared by 8 bases and J by 8 bases, with 6 bases of the junction left unmatched. The germline gives CDR1 MNHNS, CDR2 SASEGT. This chain's CDR3 is CASSTSGRADEQFF. The CDR3 coding sequence is TGTGCCAGCTCTACTAGCGGGAGGGCCGATGAGCAGTTCTTC.

Ten or more counts support this clonotype. The chain employs TRBV10-3 and TRBJ2-1; 7 nucleotides match TRBD1. V lost 3 bases, J lost 10 bases, and 3 bases stayed unmatched. Germline V CDR1 and CDR2: ENHRY, SYGVKD. This CDR3 comprises 12 residues. The CDR3 loop is CAISEPTGEQFF. DNA of the CDR3: TGTGCCATCAGTGAACCGACAGGGGAGCAGTTCTTC.

This clonotype came up once. This may come from a read error, since a much larger clone is one base off. The gene calls are TRBV12-3 or TRBV12-4 and TRBJ2-3, with 7 bases aligning to TRBD1. There are 14 residues in the CDR3. V lost 4 bases, J lost 1 base, and 2 bases stayed unmatched. Here the CDR3 DNA reads TGTGCCAGCAGTTACGACAGGGGCACAGATACGCAGTATTTT. This translates into CASSYDRGTDTQYF.

The gene calls are TRBV5-1 and TRBJ1-2; tentative D call: TRBD1 (5 bases). The V end was cut by 2 bases, the J end by 4 bases, with 12 bases between. Germline CDR1 and CDR2: SGHRS and YFSETQ. This CDR3 is built from 14 residues. The CDR3 DNA reads as TGCGCCAGCAGCTTAGGGGAGCCGGGCTATGGCTACACCTTC. Its translation is CASSLGEPGYGYTF.

The chain couples TRBV3-1 to TRBJ2-5; 12 bases are shared with TRBD2. Per the germline V gene, CDR1 is LGHDT and CDR2 is YNNKEL (reference sequence). V trimming: 10 bases; J trimming: 2 bases; junction bases outside the gene matches: 8. The CDR3 is 15 residues long. The chain's CDR3 is CATCQGTSGQETQYF. CDR3 nucleotide sequence: TGTGCCACCTGCCAAGGGACTAGCGGGCAAGAGACCCAGTACTTC.

At least ten counts were recorded for this clonotype. The J gene is TRBJ2-1, the V gene TRBV3-1; D not resolved. The V end lost 0 bases, the J end lost 5 bases, and 5 bases lay between the germline ends. Germline V gene lookup returns CDR1 LGHDT and CDR2 YNNKEL (reference sequence). There are 13 residues in the CDR3. Here the CDR3 reads CASSQDRNNEQFF. CDR3 nucleotide sequence: TGTGCCAGCAGCCAAGATCGGAACAATGAGCAGTTCTTC.

This clonotype showed up many times. The chain has TRBV9 and TRBJ1-1; D not resolved. This CDR3 spans 16 amino acids. V lost 0 bases to trimming and J lost 1 base, with 13 bases between them. Germline V gene lookup returns CDR1 SGDLS and CDR2 YYNGEE. This CDR3 reads CASSVGEGKGNTEAFF. In DNA, the CDR3 is TGTGCCAGCAGCGTAGGGGAGGGTAAGGGGAACACTGAAGCTTTCTTT. Based on the CDR3 plus reference TRBV9 and TRBJ1-1, the full variable domain is DSGVTQTPKHLITATGQRVTLRCSPRSGDLSVYWYQQSLDQGLQFLIQYYNGEERAKGNILERFSAQQFPDLHSELNLSSLELGDSALYFCASSVGEGKGNTEAFFGQGTRLTVV.

This clonotype was seen repeatedly, ten times or more. The gene calls are TRBV5-5 and TRBJ2-3, with 10 bases aligning to TRBD2. The V and J ends lost 1 base and 2 bases, in that order; junction bases with no gene match: 4. CDR3 length: 16 residues. Germline V gene lookup returns CDR1 SGHKS and CDR2 YYEKEE (reference sequence). The CDR3 nucleotides are TGTGCCAGCAGCTTGCGGACTAGCGGAATCACAGATACGCAGTATTTT. Translating it yields CASSLRTSGITDTQYF.

V gene TRBV29-1 combines with J gene TRBJ1-1; D remains unclear. The CDR3 contains 13 residues. Trimming shortened V by 6 bases and J by 5 bases, and 16 bases separated the two germline ends. The germline gives CDR1 SQVTM, CDR2 ANQGSEA. CDR3 sequence: CSVTVVGGTEAFF. The DNA of the CDR3 is TGCAGCGTGACCGTCGTAGGTGGAACTGAAGCTTTCTTT.

The table lists this clonotype with many counts. The chain uses TRBV29-1 and TRBJ2-3; D gene uncertain. There are 14 residues in the CDR3. V gave up 5 bases and J gave up 2 bases, with 14 bases separating them. CDR1 and CDR2 from the germline V gene are SQVTM and ANQGSEA. CDR3 nucleotide sequence: TGCAGCGTTCGCGTAGCTTTGAACACAGATACGCAGTATTTT. This sequence encodes CSVRVALNTDTQYF.

This clonotype appeared many times. The chain links TRBV4-2 to TRBJ1-1, with no clear D. The CDR3 is 12 amino acids. V was trimmed by 4 bases and J by 4 bases, leaving 7 bases between them. Germline V CDR1 and CDR2: LGHNA, YNFKEQ. CDR3 in DNA: TGTGCCAGCAGCCGCGCAGCCACTGAAGCTTTCTTT. Protein sequence: CASSRAATEAFF.

This clonotype was counted many times. The rearrangement joins TRBV10-3 to TRBJ2-5, with a possible D match to TRBD2 (5 bases). CDR3 size: 13 residues. Germline V gene sequence: CDR1 ENHRY, CDR2 SYGVKD. Trimming took 7 bases from V and 4 from J, leaving 13 bases between them. In DNA form, the CDR3 reads TGTGCCATCAACCAAAACCGGGGAGAGACCCAGTACTTC. Its protein product is CAINQNRGETQYF.

This clonotype has at least ten counts. J is TRBJ1-5 and V is TRBV18; D possibly corresponds to TRBD1 (6 bases). V was cut by 4 bases and J by 5 bases, with 9 bases left in between. CDR3 length: 13 amino acids. CDR1 and CDR2 from the germline V gene are KGHSH and LQKENI. CDR3 residues: CASSRDTDQPQHF. In nucleotides, the CDR3 is TGTGCCAGCTCACGGGACACAGATCAGCCCCAGCATTTT.

This clonotype was observed at least ten times. CDR3 sequence: CSVVWSSGVNEQFF. Written as DNA, the CDR3 is TGCAGCGTTGTTTGGTCTAGCGGAGTAAATGAGCAGTTCTTC. The rearrangement links TRBV29-1 to TRBJ2-1; 7 bases line up with TRBD2. J gave up 7 bases and V 4 bases, and 10 bases lay outside the gene matches. In germline, CDR1 is SQVTM, CDR2 ANQGSEA. CDR3 size: 14 residues.

DNA of the CDR3: TGCGCCAGCAGCAAAGACAGGCGATACACAGATACGCAGTATTTT. This sequence encodes CASSKDRRYTDTQYF. The chain is built from TRBV5-1 and TRBJ2-3; maybe TRBD1 (6 bases). The CDR3 runs to 15 residues. V was cut by 4 bases and J by 2 bases, with 14 bases left in between. From germline, CDR1 is SGHRS and CDR2 YFSETQ.

The chain carries TRBV12-3 or TRBV12-4 and TRBJ2-7, with 10 bases aligning to TRBD2. This CDR3 contains 18 residues. The CDR3 bases are TGTACCATCATCTTCGCTAGCGGGAGTAGTACGCTATTTTCTGAGCAGTACTTC. It yields the protein CTIIFASGSSTLFSEQYF.

This clonotype was seen ten or more times. V usage is TRBV7-2 and J usage is TRBJ2-7; D might be TRBD1 or TRBD2, each matching 5 bases. Trimming removed 0 bases from V and 4 bases from J, with 19 bases in between. The CDR3 is 17 amino acids. CDR1 and CDR2 (germline): SGHTA, FQGNSA. CDR3 bases: TGTGCCAGCAGCTTAGCGAGCACGGGGCCCTCCCGTTACGAGCAGTACTTC. Amino acids: CASSLASTGPSRYEQYF.

This clonotype was seen many times. V and J are TRBV9 and TRBJ1-4; perhaps TRBD1 as D (5 bases). Germline assignment: CDR1 SGDLS and CDR2 YYNGEE. The CDR3 is 14 residues long. V gave up 7 bases and J gave up 7 bases, with 17 bases separating them. The CDR3 DNA is TGTGCCAGCGCCAAGTCTCAGGGCGGTGAAAAACTGTTTTTT. Its protein product is CASAKSQGGEKLFF.

In its sample, this clonotype was seen a few times. This rearrangement joins TRBV20-1 to TRBJ1-1; D unresolved. The germline gives CDR1 DFQATT, CDR2 SNEGSKA (reference sequence). This CDR3 contains 15 residues. V was cut by 0 bases and J by 6 bases, with 17 bases left in between. The CDR3: CSARDVGIYGPEAFF. CDR3 in DNA: TGCAGTGCTAGAGATGTCGGAATATACGGGCCTGAAGCTTTCTTT.

The chain carries TRBV2 and TRBJ2-7, with TRBD1 as a possible D gene (7 bases). Trimming pared 6 bases from V and 2 bases from J, leaving 14 bases between. Germline CDR1 reads SNHLY; CDR2 reads FYNNEI. This CDR3 region has 14 residues. Here the CDR3 reads CASSGGQKTYEQYF. CDR3 coding DNA: TGTGCCAGCAGCGGGGGACAGAAGACCTACGAGCAGTACTTC.

The V gene is TRBV24-1, the J gene TRBJ2-5; D is undetermined. The V end lost 5 bases, the J end lost 0 bases, and 6 bases lay between the germline ends. This CDR3 spans 13 amino acids. The germline V gene encodes CDR1 KGHDR and CDR2 SFDVKD. The CDR3 protein is CATSAINQETQYF. The CDR3 DNA reads TGTGCCACCAGTGCAATCAACCAAGAGACCCAGTACTTC.